The present T cell receptor beta chain was sequenced within a study of molecular identifiers for immune sequencing clone quantification. TCRdb re-called the PCR reads with MiXCR, one entry per CDR3 protein. The top ten clones hold 0.65% to 0.95% of a sample with around 480,000 distinct CDR3 sequences, 20% to 25% of them seen once. With 9 bases clipped from V and 3 bases from J, the junction kept 5 bases outside the gene matches. CDR3 length: 13 residues. In germline, CDR1 is WNHNN, CDR2 SYGVQD (reference sequence). The chain joins TRBV10-1 to TRBJ1-5; 7 bases fit TRBD1. The sample taken for sequencing was naive CD8+ T cells from blood, with Jurkat cell RNA spiked in. The subset denotes: FACS-sorted CD8+CD4-CCR7+CD45RA+ naive T cells. The clonotype comes from a human donor in good health. Some libraries in this study had Jurkat cell RNA spiked in. In DNA, the CDR3 is TGCGCCAGATCCGGGACAGTCAATCAGCCCCAGCATTTT. It translates to CARSGTVNQPQHF.